The present T cell receptor (beta chain) was sequenced within a study of response to subunit inactivated influenza vaccine. Worth noting for this clonotype: The antigen remains undetermined.

Findings and limits, study-wide: Authors suggested few new T cells are recruited by each seasonal influenza vaccination.

TCRdb independently ran MiXCR on the RT-PCR reads; one entry per CDR3 protein. The table has 290,000 or so distinct CDR3 sequences, approximately 23% seen once. This receptor was identified in a man aged 45-69 years who received an inactivated influenza vaccine. Sequencing used PBMCs from blood, obtained around 22 months after vaccination.

CDR3 loop: CASSLLRDRALYEQYF. CDR3 sequence (DNA): TGTGCCAGCAGCTTGTTAAGGGACAGGGCGCTCTACGAGCAGTACTTC. The chain employs TRBV5-6 and TRBJ2-7, with 9 bases fitting TRBD1. Germline CDR1 reads SGHDT; CDR2 reads YYEEEE. The CDR3 length is 16 residues. J lost 3 bases, V lost 1 base, and 8 bases had no gene match.